A selection of T cell receptor beta chains follows, all from one sample in a study of blood T cells in healthy people across ages. TCRdb recomputed calls from the 5' RACE reads with MiXCR, one row per CDR3 protein. The sample contains 600,000 to 1,000,000 distinct CDR3 sequences, roughly 60% of which appear only once. Sequencing was performed on blood. Receptor source: a young man in good health. Each CDR3 is given with its conserved first and last residue. The D gene is left open where the match is weak. Size values are once, few and many counts, or a class for expanded clones, and some rows have none.

cdr3_nt: TGTGTCAGCAGGTGGGAGACAGATACGCAGTATTTT
cdr3_aa: CVSRWETDTQYF
cdr3_length: 12
v_call: TRBV2
d_call: NA
clone_size: NA
j_call: TRBJ2-3

cdr3_nt: TGCAGTGCTATACGCCCAGATACGCAGTATTTT
cdr3_aa: CSAIRPDTQYF
cdr3_length: 11
v_call: TRBV20-1
d_call: NA
clone_size: NA
j_call: TRBJ2-3

cdr3_nt: TGTGCCACCCGAGCGGACTCCTACAATGAGCAGTACTTC
cdr3_aa: CATRADSYNEQYF
cdr3_length: 13
v_call: TRBV15
d_call: NA
clone_size: NA
j_call: TRBJ2-5

cdr3_nt: TGTGCCATCAACGGGGGGGTACAGGGGCATGGCAATGAGCAGTTCTTC
cdr3_aa: CAINGGVQGHGNEQFF
cdr3_length: 16
v_call: TRBV10-3
d_call: NA
clone_size: few
j_call: TRBJ2-1

cdr3_nt: TGTGCCAGCAGCCAATTGCATGGGACAGGGGAAGAAAAACTGTTTTTT
cdr3_aa: CASSQLHGTGEEKLFF
cdr3_length: 16
v_call: TRBV4-2
d_call: TRBD1
clone_size: few
j_call: TRBJ1-4

cdr3_nt: TGCGCCAGCAGCCAAGATCGGTGGGGAAATCGTGGTGAAGCTTTCTTT
cdr3_aa: CASSQDRWGNRGEAFF
cdr3_length: 16
v_call: TRBV4-3
d_call: NA
clone_size: NA
j_call: TRBJ1-1

cdr3_nt: TGTGCCAGCAGACCGGGACAGTCTTACAATGAGCAGTTCTTC
cdr3_aa: CASRPGQSYNEQFF
cdr3_length: 14
v_call: TRBV7-2
d_call: TRBD1
clone_size: NA
j_call: TRBJ2-1

cdr3_nt: TGTGCCAGCAGTGTCCTCTGGGCGGGAGGGCCTTCGGAGCAGTTCTTC
cdr3_aa: CASSVLWAGGPSEQFF
cdr3_length: 16
v_call: TRBV25-1
d_call: TRBD2
clone_size: NA
j_call: TRBJ2-1

cdr3_nt: TGTGCCAGCAGCGTCCACCGCGCCGGGACAGGGAAAGGGGCTGGCTACACCTTC
cdr3_aa: CASSVHRAGTGKGAGYTF
cdr3_length: 18
v_call: TRBV7-2
d_call: TRBD1
clone_size: few
j_call: TRBJ1-2

cdr3_nt: TGTGCCAGCAGCGCAGACAGGACGAGAGAGACCCAGTACTTC
cdr3_aa: CASSADRTRETQYF
cdr3_length: 14
v_call: TRBV7-2
d_call: NA
clone_size: NA
j_call: TRBJ2-5

cdr3_nt: TGTGCCAGTAGCGGGGAGTTCAATGAGCAGTTCTTC
cdr3_aa: CASSGEFNEQFF
cdr3_length: 12
v_call: TRBV19
d_call: NA
clone_size: few
j_call: TRBJ2-1

cdr3_nt: TGTGCCAGCAGTTTTGGGGGCAAAATCAATGAGCAGTTCTTC
cdr3_aa: CASSFGGKINEQFF
cdr3_length: 14
v_call: TRBV27
d_call: NA
clone_size: NA
j_call: TRBJ2-1

cdr3_nt: TGTGCCATCAGGAAGGACAGGGTTGCCACAGATACGCAGTATTTT
cdr3_aa: CAIRKDRVATDTQYF
cdr3_length: 15
v_call: TRBV10-3
d_call: TRBD1
clone_size: NA
j_call: TRBJ2-3

cdr3_nt: TGTGCCAGCAGCGTAGGTGGGGGCCCTGAAGCTTTCTTT
cdr3_aa: CASSVGGGPEAFF
cdr3_length: 13
v_call: TRBV9
d_call: NA
clone_size: NA
j_call: TRBJ1-1

cdr3_nt: TGCAGTGCTGCGACAGGGAGCTCCTACAATGAGCAGTTCTTC
cdr3_aa: CSAATGSSYNEQFF
cdr3_length: 14
v_call: TRBV20-1
d_call: TRBD1
clone_size: NA
j_call: TRBJ2-1

cdr3_nt: TGTGCCAGCAGCCAAGATGAGGGGGCAAGGACAGATACGCAGTATTTT
cdr3_aa: CASSQDEGARTDTQYF
cdr3_length: 16
v_call: TRBV4-2
d_call: TRBD1
clone_size: many
j_call: TRBJ2-3

cdr3_nt: TGTGCCACTGGACTGACCTCCTATAATTCACCCCTCCACTTT
cdr3_aa: CATGLTSYNSPLHF
cdr3_length: 14
v_call: TRBV12-3/TRBV12-4
d_call: NA
clone_size: NA
j_call: TRBJ1-6

cdr3_nt: TGTGCCAGCAGCTTAGGCGGGGGGGCCGGGGAGACCCAGTACTTC
cdr3_aa: CASSLGGGAGETQYF
cdr3_length: 15
v_call: TRBV7-2
d_call: TRBD2
clone_size: NA
j_call: TRBJ2-5